This T cell receptor (beta chain) was recovered during a study of blood T cell repertoires in COVID-19. Study-wide context: Acute and convalescent COVID-19 specimens originated in the United States, Italy and Spain. T cells, B-cell-depleted T cells, or PBMCs provided the cDNA or gDNA that served as material.

Sequencing was performed with immunoSEQ multiplex PCR; in TCRdb, only in-frame clones are kept and a portion is missing. The sample yields approximately 210,000 clones, about 80% seen once. This clone was seen a handful of times. V shed 1 base and J shed 4 bases, with 13 bases lying between them. This CDR3 is built from 16 residues. Germline-derived CDR1 and CDR2 are LGHDT and YNNKEL (reference sequence). This TCR came from a woman between 40 and 50 years old with active or convalescent COVID-19. The genes are TRBV3-1 (or the pseudogene TRBV3-2) and TRBJ1-4, with a weak D call TRBD1 (5 bases). Sequencing was performed on peripheral blood. The CDR3, as DNA: TGTGCCAGCAGCCAAGGGAGGGGAGGAGGTAATGAAAAACTGTTTTTT. Its translation: CASSQGRGGGNEKLFF.